One sample yielded the 30 T cell receptor beta chains listed below, sequenced in a study of shared T cell receptors in the human thymus. Clones were read by immunoSEQ multiplex PCR, and TCRdb kept only the in-frame ones, dropping some. The sample carries approximately 730,000 clones, approximately 85% recorded once. These same data were also listed under a study on human thymus T cells.

Input material: thymocytes. All receptors come from a girl under three years old with a congenital heart defect.

The chain links TRBV7-9 to TRBJ2-1; the D gene is possibly TRBD1 (5 bases). Germline V gene data show CDR1 as SEHNR and CDR2 as FQNEAQ (reference sequence). The CDR3 loop spans 15 amino acids. V was cut by 5 bases and J by 3 bases, with 14 bases left in between. CDR3 nucleotides: TGTGCCAGCAGCCCCGGGCAGGGTTACTACAATGAGCAGTTCTTC. This codes for CASSPGQGYYNEQFF.

The J gene is TRBJ1-2, the V gene TRBV4-1; maybe TRBD1 (5 bases). The V end lost 0 bases, the J end lost 4 bases, and 15 bases lay between the germline ends. The germline V gene has CDR1 MGHRA and CDR2 YSYEKL. The CDR3 loop spans 16 amino acids. This chain's CDR3 is CASSQDAGGEIYGYTF. CDR3 nucleotide sequence: TGCGCCAGCAGCCAAGATGCGGGGGGAGAGATCTATGGCTACACCTTC.

This chain uses TRBV19 with TRBJ2-3; 16 nucleotides match TRBD2. After removal of 7 bases from V and 0 bases from J, the junction contained 7 bases not matched to a gene. Germline loops: CDR1 LNHDA, CDR2 SQIVND (reference sequence). This CDR3 region has 18 residues. For the CDR3, the DNA is TGTGCCAGTAAAGGGACTAGCGGGGGGGGTGGTAGCACAGATACGCAGTATTTT. This encodes CASKGTSGGGGSTDTQYF.

J is TRBJ2-3 and V is TRBV5-1; no definite D call. This CDR3 has 12 residues. V was clipped by 5 bases and J by 7 bases, with 11 bases between them. The germline V gene has CDR1 SGHRS and CDR2 YFSETQ. The CDR3 is CASSIIGHTQYF. The CDR3 DNA follows: TGCGCCAGCAGTATTATCGGTCATACGCAGTATTTT. The variable domain in full, completed from reference TRBV5-1 and TRBJ2-3, reads KAGVTQTPRYLIKTRGQQVTLSCSPISGHRSVSWYQQTPGQGLQFLFEYFSETQRNKGNFPGRFSGRQFSNSRSEMNVSTLELGDSALYLCASSIIGHTQYFGPGTRLTVL.

The rearrangement joins TRBV29-1 to TRBJ2-1, with no clear D. V was cut by 4 bases and J by 5 bases, with 9 bases left in between. The germline gives CDR1 SQVTM, CDR2 ANQGSEA. CDR3 size: 12 residues. The DNA for the CDR3 is TGCAGCGTTGTCCTGGCGGACAATGAGCAGTTCTTC. Translating gives CSVVLADNEQFF.

The rearrangement uses TRBV5-8 and TRBJ1-2, with D maybe TRBD1 (5 bases). Trimming left V 5 bases short and J 1 base short, with 18 bases between. The CDR3 contains 16 residues. The V gene's germline CDR1 is SGHTS and CDR2 YDEGEE. The CDR3 DNA reads TGTGCCAGCAGATCGGGCGGGGGAGAGTATAACTATGGCTACACCTTC. Translated, it gives CASRSGGGEYNYGYTF.

This rearrangement joins TRBV6-1 to TRBJ1-4, with a weak D call TRBD1 (5 bases). The CDR3 runs 19 residues. V was clipped by 2 bases and J by 5 bases, with 24 bases between them. The germline V gene encodes CDR1 MNHNS and CDR2 SASEGT. As DNA, the CDR3 is TGTGCCAGCAGTGAACCTTACCCTCATAGACAGATTCTAAATGAAAAACTGTTTTTT. Translating gives CASSEPYPHRQILNEKLFF.

The chain joins TRBV12-5 to TRBJ1-5, with 10 positions matching TRBD1. This CDR3 has 18 residues. V dropped 6 bases and J dropped 0; count of bases not matched to a gene: 11. Germline CDR1 is LGHNT and CDR2 is FRNRAP. The CDR3 DNA reads as TGTGCTAGTGGGTTATTGGGACAGGGGAAATATAGCAATCAGCCCCAGCATTTT. Its translation: CASGLLGQGKYSNQPQHF.

The rearrangement joins TRBV28 to TRBJ1-5, with D possibly matching TRBD1 (5 bases). Germline values: CDR1 MDHEN, CDR2 SYDVKM. The CDR3 has 18 residues. Between the trimmed V and J ends, which lost 3 bases and 0 bases, there was a span of 18 bases. The CDR3 region is CASSLAREDKNSNQPQHF. The CDR3 coding sequence is TGTGCCAGCAGTTTGGCCAGGGAAGATAAGAATAGCAATCAGCCCCAGCATTTT.

The V gene is TRBV27, the J gene TRBJ2-7; 9 nucleotides agree with TRBD1. Germline lookup yields CDR1 MNHEY and CDR2 SMNVEV (reference sequence). The CDR3 is 13 residues long. V shed 10 bases, J shed 4 bases, and the junction held 8 bases outside the gene matches. CDR3 bases: TGTGCCACCCTCCGGGACAGGGCGTACGAGCAGTACTTC. Translated: CATLRDRAYEQYF.

The chain uses TRBV7-2 and TRBJ1-2; D is possibly TRBD1 (5 bases). This CDR3 spans 17 amino acids. V lost 3 bases to trimming and J lost 2 bases, with 19 bases between them. Germline CDR1 SGHTA, CDR2 FQGNSA. The CDR3 sequence: CASSFVPGGADNYGYTF. CDR3 bases: TGTGCCAGCAGCTTCGTTCCAGGAGGGGCCGACAACTATGGCTACACCTTC.

V is TRBV9 and J is TRBJ2-6, with 7 bases lining up with TRBD1. Germline CDR1 and CDR2: SGDLS and YYNGEE. The CDR3 has 18 residues. Trimming cost V 6 bases and J 4 bases; bases outside gene matches: 16. CDR3 in amino acids: CASTHTWDSDPGANVLTF. In DNA, the CDR3 is TGTGCCAGCACCCATACATGGGACAGCGATCCGGGGGCCAACGTCCTGACTTTC.

The rearrangement uses TRBV2 and TRBJ2-7, with D possibly TRBD2 on 7 matching bases. Trimming removed 4 bases from V and 3 bases from J, with 22 bases in between. This CDR3 comprises 17 residues. Looked up from germline, CDR1 is SNHLY and CDR2 is FYNNEI. The CDR3 loop is CASSGGGGLGPFYEQYF. CDR3 DNA: TGTGCCAGCAGTGGGGGCGGGGGCTTAGGGCCCTTCTACGAGCAGTACTTC.

This clone was recorded a few times. This chain connects TRBV9 to TRBJ1-1, with D possibly matching TRBD1 (6 bases). Germline V gene sequence: CDR1 SGDLS, CDR2 YYNGEE. The CDR3 runs to 12 residues. The V and J ends lost 4 bases and 11 bases respectively, with 15 bases between them. In DNA form, the CDR3 reads TGTGCCAGCAGCCCTAACCCAGGGGCGGCTTTCTTT. Its translation is CASSPNPGAAFF. Drawing the rest from reference TRBV9 and TRBJ1-1, the complete variable domain is DSGVTQTPKHLITATGQRVTLRCSPRSGDLSVYWYQQSLDQGLQFLIQYYNGEERAKGNILERFSAQQFPDLHSELNLSSLELGDSALYFCASSPNPGAAFFGQGTRLTVV.

The J gene is TRBJ2-1, the V gene TRBV5-4; 9 bases are a match to TRBD2. The CDR3 spans 17 residues. Germline V lookup: CDR1 SGHNT, CDR2 YYREEE (reference sequence). V shed 4 bases and J 0 bases; nucleotides not matched to a gene: 8. CDR3 DNA: TGTGCCAGCAGCCAGGTGCTAGCGGGGCTCTCCTACAATGAGCAGTTCTTC. Amino acids: CASSQVLAGLSYNEQFF.

The J gene is TRBJ2-7, the V gene TRBV29-1, with a weak D call TRBD1 (6 bases). Germline-derived CDR1 and CDR2 are SQVTM and ANQGSEA. The CDR3 sequence is 13 residues long. V gave up 4 bases and J gave up 2 bases, with 12 bases separating them. The CDR3 sequence is CSVVKDSPYEQYF. DNA for the CDR3: TGCAGCGTTGTGAAGGACAGTCCCTACGAGCAGTACTTC.

The chain uses TRBV4-1 and TRBJ2-4; D remains unclear. CDR1 is MGHRA, CDR2 YSYEKL, per germline. CDR3 length equals 15 residues. Trimming pared 0 bases from V and 8 bases from J, leaving 14 bases between. The DNA of the CDR3 is TGCGCCAGCAGCCAAGATGACACCCCGTATGACATTCAGTACTTC. Translation: CASSQDDTPYDIQYF.

This CDR3 is CASRLLGQHPNLYEQYF. CDR3 nucleotide sequence: TGTGCCAGCAGATTATTGGGACAGCACCCGAACCTCTACGAGCAGTACTTC. The chain links TRBV7-2 to TRBJ2-7; TRBD1 aligns across 7 bases. The V segment lost 6 bases and the J segment 3 bases; nucleotides outside the gene matches: 17. Germline lookup yields CDR1 SGHTA and CDR2 FQGNSA. The CDR3 totals 17 residues. Looking up the rest from reference TRBV7-2 and TRBJ2-7 gives the full variable domain: GAGVSQSPSNKVTEKGKDVELRCDPISGHTALYWYRQSLGQGLEFLIYFQGNSAPDKSGLPSDRFSAERTGGSVSTLTIQRTQQEDSAVYLCASRLLGQHPNLYEQYFGPGTRLTVT.

This clone has only one observation. This chain links TRBV7-9 with TRBJ2-3, with D maybe TRBD2 (6 bases). The germline CDR1 and CDR2 sequences are SEHNR and FQNEAQ (reference sequence). The CDR3 sequence is 16 residues long. Deletions cut 2 bases from V and 2 bases from J, with 14 bases between. Here the CDR3 reads CASSLKSSESTDTQYF. The CDR3 DNA reads TGTGCCAGCAGCTTAAAATCTAGCGAGTCCACAGATACGCAGTATTTT.

This sequence joins TRBV5-5 and TRBJ1-1; 7 nucleotides align to TRBD1. V dropped 1 base and J dropped 1; count of bases not matched to a gene: 10. The CDR3 is made up of 17 amino acids. CDR1 and CDR2 (germline): SGHKS, YYEKEE (reference sequence). As DNA, the CDR3 is TGTGCCAGCAGCTTGATGGATATGACAGGGAGGAACACTGAAGCTTTCTTT. It yields the protein CASSLMDMTGRNTEAFF. Supplemented by reference TRBV5-5 and TRBJ1-1, the full variable domain reads DAGVTQSPTHLIKTRGQQVTLRCSPISGHKSVSWYQQVLGQGPQFIFQYYEKEERGRGNFPDRFSARQFPNYSSELNVNALLLGDSALYLCASSLMDMTGRNTEAFFGQGTRLTVV.

This chain uses TRBV6-5 with TRBJ2-2, with 12 bases lining up with TRBD2. After removal of 6 bases from V and 7 bases from J, the junction contained 6 bases not matched to a gene. Germline V gene lookup returns CDR1 MNHEY and CDR2 SVGAGI. There are 15 residues in the CDR3. The CDR3 loop reads CASSQTSGGGGELFF. The CDR3 coding sequence is TGTGCCAGCAGCCAGACTAGCGGGGGAGGCGGGGAGCTGTTTTTT.

The J gene is TRBJ1-4, the V gene TRBV6-1; 7 bases agree with TRBD1. The J segment lost 2 bases and the V segment lost 3 bases, leaving 12 bases of the junction unmatched. This CDR3 contains 18 residues. Germline lookup yields CDR1 MNHNS and CDR2 SASEGT. The CDR3 loop reads CASSETGSSPGTNEKLFF. The CDR3 coding sequence is TGTGCCAGCAGTGAGACAGGGTCGTCCCCCGGCACTAATGAAAAACTGTTTTTT.

J is TRBJ2-7 and V is TRBV28, with D possibly matching TRBD1 (6 bases). Trimming took 6 bases from V and 3 from J, leaving 15 bases between them. This CDR3 is built from 14 residues. CDR1 MDHEN and CDR2 SYDVKM come from the germline V gene. The CDR3 DNA is TGTGCCAGCAGCCTCTACGACAGGCGCTACGAGCAGTACTTC. It encodes CASSLYDRRYEQYF.

As to this clone: Other DNA variants within this sample encode the same CDR3. V usage is TRBV7-6 and J usage is TRBJ1-6; the match to TRBD1 covers 7 bases. Germline CDR1 is SGHVS and CDR2 is FNYEAQ. This CDR3 comprises 19 residues. V lost 5 bases, J lost 4 bases, and 17 bases stayed unmatched. The CDR3 region has the DNA TGTGCCAGCAGCCCAAGGCCCCAATCCCGACAGGGTTATAATTCACCCCTCCACTTT. Protein product: CASSPRPQSRQGYNSPLHF.

The chain uses TRBV5-6 and TRBJ2-5; 9 bases are a match to TRBD1. Trimming took 0 bases from V and 5 from J; bases not matched to a gene: 5. CDR3 length: 15 residues. The germline V gene encodes CDR1 SGHDT and CDR2 YYEEEE. The chain's CDR3 is CASSLGDRVRETQYF. The CDR3 nucleotides are TGTGCCAGCAGCTTGGGGGACAGGGTGAGGGAGACCCAGTACTTC.

V is TRBV6-4 and J is TRBJ2-1, with 11 positions matching TRBD2. This CDR3 has 15 amino acids. J was trimmed by 8 bases and V by 6 bases; bases with no gene match: 9. Germline loops: CDR1 MRHNA, CDR2 SNTAGT. The CDR3 DNA reads TGTGCCAGCAGAGAGACTAGCGGGGTATCGTATGAGCAGTTCTTC. Protein: CASRETSGVSYEQFF.

V gene TRBV2 combines with J gene TRBJ1-1, with 7 bases aligning to TRBD1. The CDR3 has 16 amino acids. J lost 3 bases, V lost 6 bases, and 13 bases had no gene match. Germline V lookup: CDR1 SNHLY, CDR2 FYNNEI. The CDR3 DNA sequence: TGTGCCAGCAGCATACCGACAGGGTTCGGCGACACTGAAGCTTTCTTT. Protein sequence: CASSIPTGFGDTEAFF.

The gene calls are TRBV5-1 and TRBJ1-4; 7 bases match TRBD1. The CDR3 is 14 amino acids. J was trimmed by 7 bases and V by 4 bases; bases with no gene match: 7. The germline V gene has CDR1 SGHRS and CDR2 YFSETQ. The CDR3, as DNA: TGCGCCAGCAGCCCGGGACAGTTAGTTGAAAAACTGTTTTTT. This translates into CASSPGQLVEKLFF. Supplemented by reference TRBV5-1 and TRBJ1-4, the full variable domain reads KAGVTQTPRYLIKTRGQQVTLSCSPISGHRSVSWYQQTPGQGLQFLFEYFSETQRNKGNFPGRFSGRQFSNSRSEMNVSTLELGDSALYLCASSPGQLVEKLFFGSGTQLSVL.

This sequence joins TRBV7-4 and TRBJ1-1; no reliable D call. Germline V gene data show CDR1 as SGHVT and CDR2 as SQSDAQ. The CDR3 loop spans 15 amino acids. Trimming pared 1 base from V and 0 bases from J, leaving 9 bases between. CDR3 protein: CASSLERALNTEAFF. For the CDR3, the DNA is TGTGCCAGCAGCTTAGAGAGGGCCCTGAACACTGAAGCTTTCTTT.

This chain joins TRBV5-4 and TRBJ1-6; 10 bases are a match to TRBD1. CDR1 and CDR2 (germline): SGHNT, YYREEE (reference sequence). V lost 3 bases to trimming and J lost 7 bases; unmatched junction nucleotides: 4. This CDR3 comprises 15 residues. The chain's CDR3 is CASSSMDRGNSPLHF. In DNA form, the CDR3 reads TGTGCCAGCAGCTCGATGGACAGGGGGAATTCACCCCTCCACTTT.